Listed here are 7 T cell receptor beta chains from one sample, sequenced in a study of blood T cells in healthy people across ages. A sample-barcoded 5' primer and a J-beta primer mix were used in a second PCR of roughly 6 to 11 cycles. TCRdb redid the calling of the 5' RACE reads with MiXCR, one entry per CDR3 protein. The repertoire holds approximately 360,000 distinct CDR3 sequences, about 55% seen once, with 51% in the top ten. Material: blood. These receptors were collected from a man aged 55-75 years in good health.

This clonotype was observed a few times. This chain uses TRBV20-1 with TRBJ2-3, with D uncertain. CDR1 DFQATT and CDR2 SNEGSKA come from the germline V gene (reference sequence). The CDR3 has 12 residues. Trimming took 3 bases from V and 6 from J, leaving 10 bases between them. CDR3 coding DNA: TGCAGTGCTAGCCCCGGCAGTGATACGCAGTATTTT. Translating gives CSASPGSDTQYF.

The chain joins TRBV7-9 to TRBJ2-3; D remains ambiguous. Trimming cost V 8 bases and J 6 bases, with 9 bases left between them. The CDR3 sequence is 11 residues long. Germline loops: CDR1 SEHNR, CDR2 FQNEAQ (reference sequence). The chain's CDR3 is CASGHSDTQYF. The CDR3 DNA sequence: TGTGCCAGCGGTCATAGCGATACGCAGTATTTT.

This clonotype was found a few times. CDR3 amino acids: CASSQGDPEPGETQYF. The CDR3 nucleotides are TGCGCCAGCAGCCAAGGGGATCCGGAGCCTGGAGAGACCCAGTACTTC. The chain has TRBV4-1 and TRBJ2-5; D is unresolved. CDR3 length equals 16 residues. With 1 base removed from V and 4 bases from J, the gap between germline ends came to 16 bases. Germline V gives CDR1 MGHRA, CDR2 YSYEKL.

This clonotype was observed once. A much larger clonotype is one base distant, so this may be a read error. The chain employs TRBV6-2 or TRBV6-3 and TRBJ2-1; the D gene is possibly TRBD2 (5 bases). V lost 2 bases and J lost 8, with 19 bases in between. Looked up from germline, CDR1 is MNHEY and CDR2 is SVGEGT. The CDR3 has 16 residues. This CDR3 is CASSYLRVLNAHEQFF. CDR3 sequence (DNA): TGTGCCAGCAGTTACCTGAGGGTATTAAACGCGCATGAGCAGTTCTTC.

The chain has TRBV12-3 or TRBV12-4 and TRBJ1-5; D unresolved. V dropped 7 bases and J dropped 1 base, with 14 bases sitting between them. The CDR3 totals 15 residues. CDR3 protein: CASTEQGESNQPQHF. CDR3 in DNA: TGTGCCAGCACCGAACAAGGAGAGAGCAATCAGCCCCAGCATTTT.

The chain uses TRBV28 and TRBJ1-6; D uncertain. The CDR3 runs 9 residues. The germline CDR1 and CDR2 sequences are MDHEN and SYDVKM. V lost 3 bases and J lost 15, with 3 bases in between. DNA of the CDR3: TGTGCCAGCAGTTTTCTCCTCCACTTT. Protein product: CASSFLLHF.

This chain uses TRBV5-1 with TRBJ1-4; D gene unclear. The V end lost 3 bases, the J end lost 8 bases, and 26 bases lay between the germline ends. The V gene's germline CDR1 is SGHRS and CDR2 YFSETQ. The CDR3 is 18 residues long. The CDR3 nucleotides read TGCGCCAGCAGCTACTTAGCGGGAACGGCAATGTGGTGGGAAAAACTGTTTTTT. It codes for CASSYLAGTAMWWEKLFF.